This TCR beta chain derives from a study of T cell repertoires in cytomegalovirus infection. About the research overall: Recently identified HLA-C-restricted and well-studied HLA-B-restricted CMV epitopes were used. Public TCR beta signature analysis indicated the presence of both CMV infection and matching HLA type. The study, taken as a whole, reports: The cumulative frequency of public TCR beta families distinguished individuals who carried CMV together with the relevant HLA. Clonotypes of TCR beta that were HLA-C-restricted and CMV-specific dominated the ex vivo response.

TCRdb passed the reads through MiXCR, listing each CDR3 protein once. This table has some 270,000 distinct CDR3 sequences, 22% appearing once. This clonotype showed up many times. Its antigen remains unidentified. The V gene end was trimmed by 10 bases and the J gene end by 3 bases; junction bases not matched to a gene: 10. CDR3 length equals 15 residues. The specimen comprised cultured PBMCs, sampled from culture after CMV antigen stimulation. The receptor's source is a human donor in good health (CMV status not recorded). Some clones in this sample may be carry-over from other donors' samples. V gene TRBV12-3 or TRBV12-4 combines with J gene TRBJ1-5; 9 bases map to TRBD1. The CDR3 spells CATSPGQGNNQPQHF. DNA for the CDR3: TGTGCCACCTCCCCCGGACAGGGGAACAATCAGCCCCAGCATTTT.